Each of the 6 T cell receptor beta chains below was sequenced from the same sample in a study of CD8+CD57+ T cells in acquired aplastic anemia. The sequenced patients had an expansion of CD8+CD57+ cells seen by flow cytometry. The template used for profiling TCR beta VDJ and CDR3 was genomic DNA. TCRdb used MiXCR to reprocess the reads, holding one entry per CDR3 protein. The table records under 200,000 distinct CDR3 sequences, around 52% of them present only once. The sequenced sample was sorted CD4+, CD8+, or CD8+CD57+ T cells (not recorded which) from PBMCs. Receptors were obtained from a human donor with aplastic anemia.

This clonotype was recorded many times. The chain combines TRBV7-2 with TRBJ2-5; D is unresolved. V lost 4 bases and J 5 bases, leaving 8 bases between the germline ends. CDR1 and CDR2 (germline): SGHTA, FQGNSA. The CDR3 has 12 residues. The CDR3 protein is CASSSWNETQYF. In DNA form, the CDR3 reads TGTGCCAGCAGCTCTTGGAATGAGACCCAGTACTTC.

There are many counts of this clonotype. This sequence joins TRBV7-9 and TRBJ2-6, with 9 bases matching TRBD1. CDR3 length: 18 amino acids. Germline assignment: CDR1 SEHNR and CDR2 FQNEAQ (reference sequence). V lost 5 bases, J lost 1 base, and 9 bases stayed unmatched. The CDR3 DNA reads TGTGCCAGCAGCGCCCCGGGACAGGGAAAGTCTGGGGCCAACGTCCTGACTTTC. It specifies CASSAPGQGKSGANVLTF.

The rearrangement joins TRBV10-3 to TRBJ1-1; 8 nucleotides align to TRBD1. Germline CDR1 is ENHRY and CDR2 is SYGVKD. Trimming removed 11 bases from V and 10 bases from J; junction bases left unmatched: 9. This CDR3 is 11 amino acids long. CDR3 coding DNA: TGTGCCGGGCAGACAGGGGCGGCAGCTTTCTTT. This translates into CAGQTGAAAFF.

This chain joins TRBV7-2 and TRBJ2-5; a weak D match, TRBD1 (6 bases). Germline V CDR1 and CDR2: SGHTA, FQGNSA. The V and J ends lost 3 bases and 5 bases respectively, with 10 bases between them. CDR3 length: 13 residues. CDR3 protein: CASSLYRAETQYF. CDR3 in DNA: TGTGCCAGCAGCTTGTACAGGGCTGAGACCCAGTACTTC.

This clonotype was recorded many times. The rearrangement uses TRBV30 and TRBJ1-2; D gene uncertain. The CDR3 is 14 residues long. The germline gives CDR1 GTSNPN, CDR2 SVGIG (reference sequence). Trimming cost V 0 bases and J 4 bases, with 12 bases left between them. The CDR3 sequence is CAWSVSAAGYGYTF. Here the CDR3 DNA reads TGTGCCTGGAGTGTATCGGCAGCAGGCTATGGCTACACCTTC.

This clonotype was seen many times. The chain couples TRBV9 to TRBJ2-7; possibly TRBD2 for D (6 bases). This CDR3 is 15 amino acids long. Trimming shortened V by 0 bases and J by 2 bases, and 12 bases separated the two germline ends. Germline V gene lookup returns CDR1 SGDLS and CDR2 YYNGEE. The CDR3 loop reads CASSVAAGNTYEQYF. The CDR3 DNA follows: TGTGCCAGCAGCGTAGCAGCGGGTAATACCTACGAGCAGTACTTC.